The clone carrying this T cell receptor beta chain has ten or more counts. What it binds is unknown. Arm-PCR of CDR3 regions and iRepertoire HTBI primers were the basis on which TCR beta libraries were built. TCRdb re-called the multiplex PCR reads through MiXCR, storing one row per CDR3 protein. In the table there are 450,000 to 700,000 distinct CDR3 sequences, approximately 12% of which are singletons. The V segment lost 1 base and the J segment 0 bases; nucleotides outside the gene matches: 8. This CDR3 spans 19 amino acids. In germline, CDR1 is MNHEY, CDR2 SVGEGT. This sample was included in a study of regulatory T cells in long-lasting Graves disease. The time point here: newly diagnosed GD, antithyroid drugs for less than 3 months. RNA from PBMCs was the source of the TCR library. The study, taken as a whole, reports: Persistent disease was associated with favored TRBV28 usage and with favored use of TRBJ1-2 and TRBJ2-5.

These data also formed part of another study, on T cells in Graves' hyperthyroidism and ophthalmopathy.

Sequenced here: peripheral blood mononuclear cells (PBMCs), sampled at new diagnosis, from a patient treated with antithyroid drugs. The source of this sequence is a man between 25 and 39 years old with Graves disease. The chain couples TRBV6-2 or TRBV6-3 to TRBJ2-1; TRBD2 aligns across 11 bases. Written as DNA, the CDR3 is TGTGCCAGCAGTTACTTGGGACTAGCGGTCCGTAGCTCCTACAATGAGCAGTTCTTC. This translates into CASSYLGLAVRSSYNEQFF.